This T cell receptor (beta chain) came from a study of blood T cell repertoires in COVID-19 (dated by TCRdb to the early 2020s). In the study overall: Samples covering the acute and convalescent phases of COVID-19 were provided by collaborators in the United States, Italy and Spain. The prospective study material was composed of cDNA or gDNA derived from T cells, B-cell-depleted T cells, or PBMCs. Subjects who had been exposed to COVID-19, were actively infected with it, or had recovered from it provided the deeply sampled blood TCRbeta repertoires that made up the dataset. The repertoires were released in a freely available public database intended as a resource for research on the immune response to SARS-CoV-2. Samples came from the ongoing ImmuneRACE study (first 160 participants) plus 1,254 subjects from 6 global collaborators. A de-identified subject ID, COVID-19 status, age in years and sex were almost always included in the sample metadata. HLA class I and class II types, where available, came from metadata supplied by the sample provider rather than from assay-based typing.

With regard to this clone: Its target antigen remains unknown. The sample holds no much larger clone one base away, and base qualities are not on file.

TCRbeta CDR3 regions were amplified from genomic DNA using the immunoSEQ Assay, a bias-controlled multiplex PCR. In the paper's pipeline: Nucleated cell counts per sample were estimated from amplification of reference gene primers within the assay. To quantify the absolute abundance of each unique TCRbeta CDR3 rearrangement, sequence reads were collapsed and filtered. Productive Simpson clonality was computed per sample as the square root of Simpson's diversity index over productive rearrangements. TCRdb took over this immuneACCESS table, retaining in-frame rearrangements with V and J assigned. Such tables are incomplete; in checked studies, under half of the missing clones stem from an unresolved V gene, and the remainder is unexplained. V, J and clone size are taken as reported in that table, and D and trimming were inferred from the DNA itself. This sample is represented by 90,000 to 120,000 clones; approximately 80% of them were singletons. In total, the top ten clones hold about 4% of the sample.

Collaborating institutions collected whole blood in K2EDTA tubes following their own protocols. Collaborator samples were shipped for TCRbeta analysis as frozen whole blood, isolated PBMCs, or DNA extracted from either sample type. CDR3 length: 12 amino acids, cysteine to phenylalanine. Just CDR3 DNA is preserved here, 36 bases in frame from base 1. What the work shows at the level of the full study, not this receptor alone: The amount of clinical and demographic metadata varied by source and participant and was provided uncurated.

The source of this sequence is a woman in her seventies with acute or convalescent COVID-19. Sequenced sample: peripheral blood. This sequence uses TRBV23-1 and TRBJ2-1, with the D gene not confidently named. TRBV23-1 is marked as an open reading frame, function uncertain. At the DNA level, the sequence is TGCGTCAGGAGCTACCCTTACAATGAGCAGTTCTTC. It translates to CVRSYPYNEQFF.